This T cell receptor beta chain was sequenced during a study of shared clonotypes between healthy human individuals. Study findings and constraints: Inspection by rarefaction showed sorted-subset sequencing to be incomplete despite large depth. Shared clonotypes: 4.5% to 6.5% naive CD4, around 3.5% naive CD8, less than 2.5% memory CD4, 0.4% to 0.45% memory CD8. There were few donors, and this limited the genetic and exposure-history diversity represented.

Looked up from germline, CDR1 is SNHLY and CDR2 is FYNNEI. The length of the CDR3 is 12 residues. The V end was cut by 8 bases, the J end by 7 bases, with 14 bases between. Per the original data handling: Quality scores were absent from the junction-only immunoSEQ sequences, so filtering differed. Profiling relied on immunoSEQ multiplex PCR, and the TCRdb table lists in-frame clones only, not all of them. V, J and clone size are those of that table, while D and trimming were read from the DNA. The data hold millions of clones, with 85% to 95% observed a single time. Points on this clone: As yet, its antigen is unknown.

The sequenced material came from naive CD4+ T cells from PBMCs. Documented subset: CD45RA+ positively selected. This clonotype originated in a man aged 18-30 years in good health. Some clones in this sample may be carry-over from other donors' samples. This chain links TRBV2 with TRBJ1-2; D is unclear. CDR3 in DNA: TGTGCCAGCTTTCCTCAGTACGGTGGCTACACCTTC. This sequence encodes CASFPQYGGYTF.